Sequencing of this T cell receptor (beta chain) was carried out in a study of CD8+CD57+ T cells in acquired aplastic anemia. The use of genomic DNA as template underpinned the TCR beta VDJ and CDR3 profiling. TCRdb used MiXCR to reprocess the reads, holding one entry per CDR3 protein. Of 110,000 or so distinct CDR3 sequences listed, 51% are singletons. The material sequenced was sorted CD4+, CD8+, or CD8+CD57+ T cells (not recorded which) from PBMCs. The clonotype was recovered from a human donor in good health, serving as a control.

The CDR3 reads CATFLSRPFNHPLHF. In DNA form, the CDR3 reads TGTGCCACCTTCCTAAGCAGGCCTTTTAATCACCCCCTCCACTTT. The V and J genes are TRBV24-1 and TRBJ1-6; D not certain. V lost 9 bases and J 13 bases, leaving 24 bases between the germline ends. The CDR3 consists of 15 residues. Germline assignment: CDR1 KGHDR and CDR2 SFDVKD.